These 18 T cell receptor beta chains originate from one sample sequenced in a study of cytomegalovirus exposure and HLA in healthy donors. Amplification used 60 Vbeta primers and 13 Jbeta primers. Only in-frame clones appear in the TCRdb table, and some are missing; sequencing was by immunoSEQ multiplex PCR. The sample has about 150,000 clones; 50% to 75% are singletons. Source material: PBMCs. Source of these receptors: a woman in her twenties or thirties in good health and CMV-seropositive.

The chain links TRBV7-9 to TRBJ2-5, with 7 bases lining up with TRBD2. The germline gives CDR1 SEHNR, CDR2 FQNEAQ (reference sequence). After removal of 1 base from V and 4 bases from J, the junction contained 9 bases not matched to a gene. This CDR3 is built from 16 residues. The CDR3 DNA reads TGTGCCAGCAGCTTAGGGGCGGGAGAGTGGGGAGAGACCCAGTACTTC. It yields the protein CASSLGAGEWGETQYF.

The V and J genes are TRBV7-9 and TRBJ1-3, with D unresolved. The germline V and J ends were trimmed by 2 bases and 4 bases, with 15 bases remaining between them. The germline V gene encodes CDR1 SEHNR and CDR2 FQNEAQ (reference sequence). The CDR3 length is 16 residues. CDR3 sequence reads: CASSLFSSGGGNTIYF. In DNA form, the CDR3 reads TGTGCCAGCAGCTTATTTTCCAGCGGAGGCGGAAACACCATATATTTT. Full variable domain (missing parts from reference TRBV7-9 and TRBJ1-3): DTGVSQNPRHKITKRGQNVTFRCDPISEHNRLYWYRQTLGQGPEFLTYFQNEAQLEKSRLLSDRFSAERPKGSFSTLEIQRTEQGDSAMYLCASSLFSSGGGNTIYFGEGSWLTVV.

This clone has just a few counts. This chain joins TRBV6-5 and TRBJ1-1; TRBD1 matches at 9 bases. This CDR3 has 15 residues. Germline loops: CDR1 MNHEY, CDR2 SVGAGI. The junction had 3 bases not matched to a gene; V was cut back by 1 base and J by 3 bases. The CDR3 sequence: CASSYWGQGDTEAFF. The DNA for the CDR3 is TGTGCCAGCAGTTACTGGGGACAGGGAGACACTGAAGCTTTCTTT.

In nucleotides, the CDR3 is TGTGCCAGCAGTGTAGTAGACAGGGATGACGGGGAGCTGTTTTTT. Amino acids: CASSVVDRDDGELFF. The chain links TRBV25-1 to TRBJ2-2, with TRBD1 matching 7 bases. The CDR3 is 15 amino acids. Looked up from germline, CDR1 is MGHDK and CDR2 is SYGVNS. The junction had 9 bases not matched to a gene; V was cut back by 4 bases and J by 7 bases.

The V and J genes are TRBV19 and TRBJ1-1; possible D gene TRBD1, 6 bases. The CDR3 consists of 12 residues. CDR1 and CDR2 (germline): LNHDA, SQIVND (reference sequence). The V gene lost 11 bases and the J gene lost 1 base, with 11 bases spanning the gap. The CDR3 DNA sequence: TGTGCCGTCAAGGACAGGAACACTGAAGCTTTCTTT. Protein product: CAVKDRNTEAFF.

The V gene is TRBV7-8, the J gene TRBJ2-7; TRBD2 matches 9 bases. The trim removed 5 bases at V and 0 bases at J, leaving 5 bases unmatched. Per the germline V gene, CDR1 is SGHVS and CDR2 is FQNEAQ. This CDR3 is 15 amino acids long. CDR3 loop: CASSESGGSSYEQYF. CDR3 sequence (DNA): TGTGCCAGCAGCGAAAGCGGGGGGAGCTCCTACGAGCAGTACTTC.

The rearrangement links TRBV6-5 to TRBJ2-5; 9 bases map to TRBD1. The germline CDR1 and CDR2 sequences are MNHEY and SVGAGI. The CDR3 loop spans 15 amino acids. Trimming took 2 bases from V and 2 from J; bases not matched to a gene: 3. CDR3 coding DNA: TGTGCCAGCAGTTACGACAGGGGGAGGCAAGAGACCCAGTACTTC. This gives the protein CASSYDRGRQETQYF.

This clone was picked up a small number of times. This chain links TRBV6-5 with TRBJ2-3; 7 nucleotides match TRBD1. After removal of 2 bases from V and 3 bases from J, the junction contained 8 bases not matched to a gene. The CDR3 has 16 amino acids. Germline-derived CDR1 and CDR2 are MNHEY and SVGAGI. DNA of the CDR3: TGTGCCAGCAGTTACGGAGAGACAGGGATTACAGATACGCAGTATTTT. It yields the protein CASSYGETGITDTQYF.

The chain couples TRBV5-1 to TRBJ2-5; no firm D call. This CDR3 region has 15 residues. Germline V gene lookup returns CDR1 SGHRS and CDR2 YFSETQ. With 5 bases removed from V and 4 bases from J, the gap between germline ends came to 18 bases. CDR3 nucleotides: TGCGCCAGCAGTCCCGCAGGTTTGGATCGAGAGACCCAGTACTTC. Its protein is CASSPAGLDRETQYF. The entire variable domain, with the rest obtained from reference TRBV5-1 and TRBJ2-5, is as follows: KAGVTQTPRYLIKTRGQQVTLSCSPISGHRSVSWYQQTPGQGLQFLFEYFSETQRNKGNFPGRFSGRQFSNSRSEMNVSTLELGDSALYLCASSPAGLDRETQYFGPGTRLLVL.

DNA for the CDR3: TGCGCCAGCAGCCGTCTAGCGGGGGGGGGAGGTGGAGAGACCCAGTACTTC. Translated: CASSRLAGGGGGETQYF. The J gene is TRBJ2-5, the V gene TRBV4-1, with TRBD2 matching over 12 bases. Germline trimming cut 4 bases from V and 4 bases from J; bases unmatched to any gene: 10. The CDR3 is 17 amino acids. Germline-derived CDR1 and CDR2 are MGHRA and YSYEKL.

Concerning this clone: At one boundary the junction diverges from the germline segment, which might be a read error. The chain combines TRBV19 with TRBJ1-2; 10 bases match TRBD1. The CDR3 has 14 amino acids. Germline CDR1 reads LNHDA; CDR2 reads SQIVND (reference sequence). This chain's CDR3 is CASQPGYWTGGRAF. The DNA of the CDR3 is TGTGCCAGTCAACCCGGGTATTGGACAGGGGGGCGAGCCTTC.

This clone was counted a few times. The chain joins TRBV21-1 to TRBJ1-2; the table calls TRBD1, which could not be checked here. TRBV21-1 is shown as a pseudogene. The CDR3 runs 14 residues. The CDR3 DNA reads TGTGCCAGCAGCAAGCGGGACAGCCTTTATGGCTACACCTTC. Translation gives CASSKRDSLYGYTF.

The CDR3 DNA follows: TGCAGCGTTGAATCCCGGACATTAGATTACACCTTC. This codes for CSVESRTLDYTF. V gene TRBV29-1 combines with J gene TRBJ1-2, with D maybe TRBD1 (5 bases). Germline CDR1 SQVTM, CDR2 ANQGSEA. This CDR3 has 12 residues. Trimming removed 2 bases at V and 11 bases at J, with 15 bases between.

The rearrangement uses TRBV15 and TRBJ2-5; D possibly corresponds to TRBD2 (5 bases). This CDR3 spans 14 amino acids. The V and J ends lost 1 base and 5 bases respectively, with 11 bases between them. Germline-derived CDR1 and CDR2 are LNHNV and YYDKDF (reference sequence). DNA of the CDR3: TGTGCCACCAGCAGAGTTAGGCTAGCTGAGACCCAGTACTTC. It translates to CATSRVRLAETQYF.

This sequence joins TRBV6-1 and TRBJ1-1; D is uncertain. From germline, CDR1 is MNHNS and CDR2 SASEGT. This CDR3 is 14 amino acids long. Deletions cut 1 base from V and 10 bases from J, with 16 bases between. DNA of the CDR3: TGTGCCAGCAGTGAAGTTGTGGAGGGCCCGAGAGCTTTCTTT. This gives the protein CASSEVVEGPRAFF.

The CDR3 spells CASSPEVGNTIYF. The CDR3 nucleotides are TGTGCCAGCAGCCCAGAGGTAGGAAACACCATATATTTT. The chain uses TRBV5-4 and TRBJ1-3; D call uncertain. V lost 4 bases and J lost 4, with 9 bases in between. Germline V CDR1 and CDR2: SGHNT, YYREEE (reference sequence). This CDR3 contains 13 residues.

V gene TRBV18 combines with J gene TRBJ2-5; 7 bases line up with TRBD2. The J call is doubtful: the DNA matches TRBJ2-7 better. This CDR3 has 15 amino acids. CDR1 KGHSH and CDR2 LQKENI come from the germline V gene. CDR3 sequence reads: CASSREWGGSYEQYF. CDR3 bases: TGTGCCAGCTCACGAGAATGGGGGGGCTCCTACGAGCAGTACTTC.

This chain connects TRBV5-1 to TRBJ2-5, with 7 bases aligning to TRBD2. CDR1 SGHRS and CDR2 YFSETQ come from the germline V gene. CDR3 length equals 14 residues. The V gene end was trimmed by 2 bases and the J gene end by 4 bases; junction bases not matched to a gene: 5. The CDR3 coding sequence is TGCGCCAGCAGCTTTGCTGCGGGAGCAGAGACCCAGTACTTC. It codes for CASSFAAGAETQYF. The full variable domain, rest sourced from reference TRBV5-1 and TRBJ2-5, is KAGVTQTPRYLIKTRGQQVTLSCSPISGHRSVSWYQQTPGQGLQFLFEYFSETQRNKGNFPGRFSGRQFSNSRSEMNVSTLELGDSALYLCASSFAAGAETQYFGPGTRLLVL.